The 9 T cell receptor beta chains below all came from one sample that was sequenced in a study of OX40 agonist ivuxolimab in advanced cancers. Method: immunoSEQ multiplex PCR; TCRdb's copy keeps in-frame clones and lacks some. This table has 25,000 to 35,000 clones, roughly 88% appearing once. The material was CD4+ or CD8+ T cells sorted from blood, obtained in a trial of the OX40 agonist ivuxolimab. The origin of the receptors is an adult with an advanced solid tumor such as melanoma, head and neck, liver or kidney cancer.

The rearrangement uses TRBV27 and TRBJ2-3; 8 nucleotides match TRBD2. V gave up 5 bases and J gave up 2 bases; unmatched junction bases: 3. CDR1 is MNHEY, CDR2 SMNVEV, per germline (reference sequence). This CDR3 spans 14 amino acids. The CDR3 reads CASSRSGTTDTQYF. CDR3 bases: TGTGCCAGCAGTCGTAGCGGGACCACAGATACGCAGTATTTT.

V gene TRBV4-1 combines with J gene TRBJ2-7; 10 bases fit TRBD2. The CDR3 has 19 residues. The germline CDR1 and CDR2 sequences are MGHRA and YSYEKL. V was pared by 1 base and J by 4 bases, with 16 bases of the junction left unmatched. This chain's CDR3 is CASSQAQIGPSGRVYEQYF. In nucleotides, the CDR3 is TGCGCCAGCAGCCAAGCCCAGATAGGGCCTAGCGGGAGAGTATACGAGCAGTACTTC.

The chain couples TRBV4-1 to TRBJ2-3, with TRBD2 identical over 8 bases. The CDR3 has 16 amino acids. V dropped 4 bases and J dropped 0; count of bases not matched to a gene: 6. Germline V gene lookup returns CDR1 MGHRA and CDR2 YSYEKL. The CDR3 protein is CASSPSGYSSTDTQYF. In DNA, the CDR3 is TGCGCCAGCAGCCCTAGCGGGTACTCTAGCACAGATACGCAGTATTTT.

The V and J genes are TRBV10-2 and TRBJ1-6; D not certain. V was shortened by 2 bases and J by 8 bases, with 13 bases between the two germline ends. The CDR3 extends over 15 amino acids. Germline CDR1 is WSHSY and CDR2 is SAAADI. Here the CDR3 reads CASSEDPAEYSPLHF. CDR3 in DNA: TGCGCCAGCAGTGAGGATCCCGCAGAATATTCACCCCTCCACTTT.

The V and J genes are TRBV12-5 and TRBJ2-1; D uncertain. The CDR3 length is 10 residues. V lost 5 bases to trimming and J lost 9 bases, with 5 bases between them. The germline V gene encodes CDR1 LGHNT and CDR2 FRNRAP. The CDR3 spells CASGPVEQFF. The CDR3 coding sequence is TGTGCTAGTGGTCCGGTTGAGCAGTTCTTC.

This clone was observed a few times. This chain connects TRBV27 to TRBJ2-1; 13 bases match TRBD2. Germline V CDR1 and CDR2: MNHEY, SMNVEV (reference sequence). The length of the CDR3 is 13 residues. V lost 8 bases to trimming and J lost 11 bases; unmatched junction nucleotides: 6. The CDR3 loop reads CASRTSGSIQQFF. The CDR3 nucleotides are TGTGCCAGCCGGACTAGCGGGAGTATACAGCAGTTCTTC.

This clone has a single count. This chain connects TRBV5-1 to TRBJ2-2; D not certain. From germline, CDR1 is SGHRS and CDR2 YFSETQ. Trimming pared 1 base from V and 2 bases from J, leaving 6 bases between. The CDR3 totals 14 residues. The CDR3 DNA reads as TGCGCCAGCAGCTTGAAACAAAACACCGGGGAGCTGTTTTTT. It yields the protein CASSLKQNTGELFF.

V gene TRBV10-3 combines with J gene TRBJ1-5; D may be TRBD1 (6 bases). The CDR3 loop spans 12 amino acids. The V end was cut by 11 bases, the J end by 4 bases, with 12 bases between. Germline CDR1 is ENHRY and CDR2 is SYGVKD. The CDR3 here is CAAQGGNQPQHF. Written as DNA, the CDR3 is TGTGCCGCACAGGGAGGGAATCAGCCCCAGCATTTT.

This clone has only one observation. The chain recombines TRBV6-1 with TRBJ1-3; D uncertain. The germline V and J ends were trimmed by 2 bases and 2 bases, with 10 bases remaining between them. The CDR3 contains 15 residues. Germline CDR1 MNHNS, CDR2 SASEGT. For the CDR3, the DNA is TGTGCCAGCAGTGAAAGATTGACACCTGGAAACACCATATATTTT. This codes for CASSERLTPGNTIYF.